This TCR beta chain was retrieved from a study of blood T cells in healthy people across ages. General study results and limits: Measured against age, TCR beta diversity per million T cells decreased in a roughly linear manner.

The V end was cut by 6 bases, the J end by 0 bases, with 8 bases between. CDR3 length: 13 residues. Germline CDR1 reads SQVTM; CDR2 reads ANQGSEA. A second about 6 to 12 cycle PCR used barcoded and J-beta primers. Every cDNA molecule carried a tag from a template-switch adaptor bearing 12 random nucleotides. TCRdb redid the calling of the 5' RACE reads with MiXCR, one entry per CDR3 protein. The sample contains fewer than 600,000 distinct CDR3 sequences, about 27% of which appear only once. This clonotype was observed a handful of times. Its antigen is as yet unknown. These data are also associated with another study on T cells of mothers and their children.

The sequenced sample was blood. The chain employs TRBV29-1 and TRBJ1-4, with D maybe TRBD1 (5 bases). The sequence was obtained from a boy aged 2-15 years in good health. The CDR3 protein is CSVRDSTNEKLFF. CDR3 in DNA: TGCAGCGTGCGGGACTCAACTAATGAAAAACTGTTTTTT. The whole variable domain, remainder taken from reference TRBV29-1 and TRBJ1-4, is SAVISQKPSRDICQRGTSLTIQCQVDSQVTMMFWYRQQPGQSLTLIATANQGSEATYESGFVIDKFPISRPNLTFSTLTVSNMSPEDSSIYLCSVRDSTNEKLFFGSGTQLSVL.